This passage covers 26 T cell receptor beta chains from one sample sequenced in a study of cytomegalovirus exposure and HLA in healthy donors (dated by TCRdb to the late 2010s). Library creation used the immunoSEQ multiplex PCR assay. For the multiplex PCR, a mixture combining 60 forward primers for TCR Vbeta segments and 13 reverse primers for TCR Jbeta segments was used. Drawn from immuneACCESS, this table holds only the in-frame rearrangements with V and J called that TCRdb kept. Clones are partly lost; checked studies trace under half to an unresolved V gene and leave the rest unexplained. The sample table shows under 200,000 clones, and 60% to 75% are seen once. The ten largest clones capture just under 3% of the sample. The specimen sequenced was PBMCs. Every receptor here comes from a woman aged 45-60 years in good health and CMV-seropositive.

This chain joins TRBV6-5 and TRBJ2-1; the match to TRBD2 covers 8 bases. With 0 bases clipped from V and 4 bases from J, the junction kept 5 bases outside the gene matches. Germline lookup yields CDR1 MNHEY and CDR2 SVGAGI. The CDR3 contains 16 residues. The CDR3 loop reads CASSYSGSGAYNEQFF. CDR3 DNA sequence: TGTGCCAGCAGTTACTCGGGTAGCGGGGCTTACAATGAGCAGTTCTTC.

A few counts support this clone. The V gene is TRBV11-1, the J gene TRBJ1-1; D possibly corresponds to TRBD1 (5 bases). The ends were cut back, 1 base at V and 1 base at J, with 10 bases in the middle. The CDR3 runs 15 residues. Germline values: CDR1 SGHAT, CDR2 FQDESV (reference sequence). CDR3 in amino acids: CASSLGGRSNTEAFF. In DNA form, the CDR3 reads TGTGCCAGCAGCTTAGGGGGCAGATCGAACACTGAAGCTTTCTTT.

The V gene is TRBV29-1, the J gene TRBJ1-1; unclear D gene. Trimming left V 4 bases short and J 3 bases short, with 6 bases between. The CDR3 has 11 amino acids. Germline assignment: CDR1 SQVTM and CDR2 ANQGSEA. DNA for the CDR3: TGCAGCGTTGCGGTCGACACTGAAGCTTTCTTT. This codes for CSVAVDTEAFF.

On this clone itself: This sample includes further DNA sequences coding for the same CDR3. V is TRBV11-2 and J is TRBJ2-7; weak D call: TRBD1 (6 bases). Per the germline V gene, CDR1 is SGHAT and CDR2 is FQNNGV. This CDR3 is 12 amino acids long. The ends were cut back, 3 bases at V and 4 bases at J, with 7 bases in the middle. The CDR3 sequence: CASSFTGYEQYF. CDR3 nucleotide sequence: TGTGCCAGCAGCTTTACAGGGTACGAGCAGTACTTC.

The gene calls are TRBV30 and TRBJ1-1, with a weak D call TRBD1 (5 bases). Trimming shortened V by 5 bases and J by 0 bases, and 10 bases separated the two germline ends. The CDR3 extends over 13 amino acids. Per germline, CDR1 GTSNPN and CDR2 SVGIG (reference sequence). The CDR3 bases are TGTGCCTGGGACAGATCTATGAACACTGAAGCTTTCTTT. Amino acids: CAWDRSMNTEAFF.

The chain has TRBV19 and TRBJ2-7; D might be TRBD2 (5 bases). The CDR3 runs to 13 residues. Germline CDR1 reads LNHDA; CDR2 reads SQIVND (reference sequence). With 2 bases removed from V and 4 bases from J, the gap between germline ends came to 9 bases. CDR3 nucleotides: TGTGCCAGTAGTATACCCGGAGGTTACGAGCAGTACTTC. Its translation: CASSIPGGYEQYF.

This clone was seen only once. The chain carries TRBV5-5 and TRBJ1-5, with 8 bases that match TRBD1. Germline-derived CDR1 and CDR2 are SGHKS and YYEKEE (reference sequence). This CDR3 region has 16 residues. The trim removed 3 bases at V and 4 bases at J, leaving 9 bases unmatched. The CDR3 loop is CASSSAHTGGNQPQHF. CDR3 DNA sequence: TGTGCCAGCAGCTCAGCGCATACAGGGGGAAATCAGCCCCAGCATTTT. Using reference TRBV5-5 and TRBJ1-5 for the parts outside the CDR3, the full variable domain is DAGVTQSPTHLIKTRGQQVTLRCSPISGHKSVSWYQQVLGQGPQFIFQYYEKEERGRGNFPDRFSARQFPNYSSELNVNALLLGDSALYLCASSSAHTGGNQPQHFGDGTRLSIL.

This clone turned up a few times. V is TRBV4-2 and J is TRBJ2-1, with TRBD2 identical over 7 bases. V was clipped by 7 bases and J by 1 base; unmatched bases: 10. Germline assignment: CDR1 LGHNA and CDR2 YNFKEQ. The CDR3 spans 16 residues. The CDR3, as DNA: TGTGCCAGCACCAAAGGGGAGGGTCTTTCCTACAATGAGCAGTTCTTC. Residues: CASTKGEGLSYNEQFF.

This sequence joins TRBV27 and TRBJ1-6, with a tentative D call TRBD1 (6 bases). The CDR3 covers 13 residues. Germline CDR1 is MNHEY and CDR2 is SMNVEV (reference sequence). V dropped 10 bases and J dropped 10 bases, with 17 bases sitting between them. The CDR3 reads CATATDRKSPLHF. The CDR3 nucleotides read TGTGCCACCGCGACAGACAGGAAATCACCCCTCCACTTT.

This clone was recorded a few times. The chain joins TRBV5-4 to TRBJ1-6; D may be TRBD1 (5 bases). Germline values: CDR1 SGHNT, CDR2 YYREEE (reference sequence). This CDR3 contains 17 residues. Trimming removed 4 bases from V and 4 bases from J, with 18 bases in between. CDR3 amino acids: CASSLWGGGLYNSPLHF. CDR3 nucleotide sequence: TGTGCCAGCAGCCTATGGGGCGGCGGATTATATAATTCACCCCTCCACTTT.

The rearrangement uses TRBV9 and TRBJ2-6; 9 positions match TRBD1. J lost 3 bases, V lost 4 bases, and 8 bases had no gene match. The germline CDR1 and CDR2 sequences are SGDLS and YYNGEE. CDR3 length: 17 residues. The CDR3, as DNA: TGTGCCAGCAGCCCACAACAGGGGGCCTTTGGGGCCAACGTCCTGACTTTC. As protein: CASSPQQGAFGANVLTF. The full variable domain, its missing parts supplied by reference TRBV9 and TRBJ2-6, is DSGVTQTPKHLITATGQRVTLRCSPRSGDLSVYWYQQSLDQGLQFLIQYYNGEERAKGNILERFSAQQFPDLHSELNLSSLELGDSALYFCASSPQQGAFGANVLTFGAGSRLTVL.

The chain carries TRBV2 and TRBJ1-1, with D possibly TRBD1 on 5 matching bases. Germline V gene data show CDR1 as SNHLY and CDR2 as FYNNEI. The ends were cut back, 6 bases at V and 1 base at J, with 9 bases in the middle. This CDR3 has 13 residues. In DNA, the CDR3 is TGTGCCAGCAGGGAGGGGAGGAACACTGAAGCTTTCTTT. Protein product: CASREGRNTEAFF.

This clone was detected only a few times. The chain joins TRBV27 to TRBJ2-3; D perhaps matches TRBD2 (6 bases). The CDR3 is made up of 16 amino acids. Trimming shortened V by 7 bases and J by 2 bases, and 19 bases separated the two germline ends. From germline, CDR1 is MNHEY and CDR2 SMNVEV (reference sequence). CDR3 nucleotide sequence: TGTGCCAGCACCACTTCTGTCGGGGACTTCACAGATACGCAGTATTTT. It encodes CASTTSVGDFTDTQYF.

This rearrangement joins TRBV6-6 to TRBJ1-2; perhaps TRBD1 as D (5 bases). Germline lookup yields CDR1 MNHNY and CDR2 SVGAGI (reference sequence). This CDR3 is 13 amino acids long. The V and J ends lost 5 bases and 8 bases respectively, with 15 bases between them. For the CDR3, the DNA is TGTGCCAGCAGTCCGACAGCGCTTGGGGGCTACACCTTC. It translates to CASSPTALGGYTF.

The CDR3 DNA follows: TGTGCCAGTAGTTCGAGGACAGCATCCTATGGCTACACCTTC. This sequence encodes CASSSRTASYGYTF. The chain is built from TRBV19 and TRBJ1-2, with a tentative D call TRBD1 (6 bases). The germline CDR1 and CDR2 sequences are LNHDA and SQIVND (reference sequence). The V gene lost 5 bases and the J gene lost 4 bases, with 14 bases spanning the gap. The CDR3 has 14 amino acids. Full variable domain (missing parts from reference TRBV19 and TRBJ1-2): DGGITQSPKYLFRKEGQNVTLSCEQNLNHDAMYWYRQDPGQGLRLIYYSQIVNDFQKGDIAEGYSVSREKKESFPLTVTSAQKNPTAFYLCASSSRTASYGYTFGSGTRLTVV.

This chain uses TRBV4-2 with TRBJ2-2, with D possibly being TRBD1 (6 bases). The CDR3 is 14 amino acids. CDR1 is LGHNA, CDR2 YNFKEQ, per germline. V was trimmed by 9 bases and J by 0 bases, leaving 11 bases between them. DNA of the CDR3: TGTGCCAGTAGGGACACCCCGAACACCGGGGAGCTGTTTTTT. Translated: CASRDTPNTGELFF.

The sample holds a few counts of this clone. This chain joins TRBV5-4 and TRBJ1-2; D might be TRBD1 (6 bases). This CDR3 is 15 amino acids long. The germline V gene encodes CDR1 SGHNT and CDR2 YYREEE (reference sequence). Trimming removed 4 bases from V and 2 bases from J, with 15 bases in between. DNA of the CDR3: TGTGCCAGCAGCCCCGCCGGGGGGCTGAACTATGGCTACACCTTC. Translation: CASSPAGGLNYGYTF.

The chain joins TRBV28 to TRBJ1-1; the D is unclear. This CDR3 is 12 amino acids long. Germline CDR1 reads MDHEN; CDR2 reads SYDVKM. V dropped 6 bases and J dropped 6 bases, with 11 bases sitting between them. The CDR3 loop is CASSYNYAEAFF. The CDR3 bases are TGTGCCAGCAGCTATAATTACGCTGAAGCTTTCTTT.

A single count supports this clone. This rearrangement joins TRBV7-3 to TRBJ2-3, with TRBD2 matching 11 bases. This CDR3 has 16 amino acids. V was clipped by 5 bases and J by 4 bases; unmatched bases: 8. From germline, CDR1 is SGHTA and CDR2 FQGTGA. The CDR3 is CASSPLAGGGSDTQYF. The CDR3 nucleotides are TGTGCCAGCAGCCCTCTAGCGGGGGGAGGTTCAGATACGCAGTATTTT.

This clone was picked up a small number of times. V and J are TRBV6-1 and TRBJ2-7, with D perhaps matching TRBD1 (5 bases). The CDR3 loop spans 16 amino acids. Germline V gene sequence: CDR1 MNHNS, CDR2 SASEGT. Trimming took 0 bases from V and 4 from J, leaving 16 bases between them. In nucleotides, the CDR3 is TGTGCCAGCAGTGAAGCTCCTGGTACAGGAGCGTACGAGCAGTACTTC. Protein: CASSEAPGTGAYEQYF.

The V gene is TRBV5-4, the J gene TRBJ1-6; tentative D call: TRBD1 (6 bases). The CDR3 covers 14 residues. Germline CDR1 is SGHNT and CDR2 is YYREEE (reference sequence). With 0 bases removed from V and 8 bases from J, the gap between germline ends came to 9 bases. For the CDR3, the DNA is TGTGCCAGCAGCTTGGGTGCAGGGGATTCACCCCTCCACTTT. As protein: CASSLGAGDSPLHF.

J is TRBJ2-3 and V is TRBV5-1; 14 nucleotides agree with TRBD2. Per the germline V gene, CDR1 is SGHRS and CDR2 is YFSETQ. This CDR3 has 17 amino acids. Unmatched junction bases numbered 7, after V lost 3 bases and J lost 4 bases. CDR3 DNA: TGCGCCAGCAGCTCGACTAGCGGGGGGGTGAGTCCAGATACGCAGTATTTT. It translates to CASSSTSGGVSPDTQYF.

The V and J genes are TRBV12-5 and TRBJ2-2; perhaps TRBD2 as D (7 bases). The CDR3 consists of 15 residues. Germline V gives CDR1 LGHNT, CDR2 FRNRAP. Trimming took 3 bases from V and 5 from J, leaving 13 bases between them. CDR3 DNA sequence: TGTGCTAGTGGTTTCTCGGGGGGCCCAACCGGGGAGCTGTTTTTT. Protein: CASGFSGGPTGELFF.

The chain employs TRBV15 and TRBJ2-3; 10 bases align to TRBD1. V was pared by 8 bases and J by 3 bases, with 5 bases of the junction left unmatched. This CDR3 region has 14 residues. Germline V gene lookup returns CDR1 LNHNV and CDR2 YYDKDF (reference sequence). CDR3 in DNA: TGTGCCACCGAGACAGGGGGCCGGACAGATACGCAGTATTTT. Residues: CATETGGRTDTQYF.

The chain carries TRBV11-2 and TRBJ1-4, with D tentatively TRBD1 (6 bases). CDR1 SGHAT and CDR2 FQNNGV come from the germline V gene. V lost 1 base and J 5 bases, leaving 14 bases between the germline ends. The CDR3 is 16 amino acids. The CDR3 DNA sequence: TGTGCCAGCAGCTTAGCGCGGGGGGCGCAGAATGAAAAACTGTTTTTT. Protein sequence: CASSLARGAQNEKLFF.

This chain connects TRBV28 to TRBJ1-1, with TRBD1 as a possible D gene (6 bases). Trimming removed 10 bases at V and 7 bases at J, with 28 bases between. This CDR3 spans 16 amino acids. Germline CDR1 and CDR2: MDHEN and SYDVKM. The CDR3 DNA is TGTGCCACCCTGTGGGGGGGAGGGGGTGGTAGTGGTGAAGCTTTCTTT. Protein: CATLWGGGGGSGEAFF.